A single sample gave rise to the 9 T cell receptor beta chains below, sequenced in a study of cytomegalovirus exposure and HLA in healthy donors. The study ran its PCR with 60 Vbeta and 13 Jbeta primers. Only in-frame clones appear in the TCRdb table, and some are missing; sequencing was by immunoSEQ multiplex PCR. The sample has some 160,000 clones; 72% are singletons. Sequencing used PBMCs. These TCRs come from a man aged 40-49 years in good health and CMV-seronegative.

J is TRBJ1-1 and V is TRBV12-5, with a possible D match to TRBD1 (6 bases). Germline V gene data show CDR1 as LGHNT and CDR2 as FRNRAP. V shed 6 bases and J shed 1 base, with 12 bases lying between them. This CDR3 region has 14 residues. The CDR3 DNA reads TGTGCTAGTGGAATACAGGGACCGAACACTGAAGCTTTCTTT. It codes for CASGIQGPNTEAFF.

The chain carries TRBV19 and TRBJ1-1; the D gene is possibly TRBD1 (6 bases). Germline V gene lookup returns CDR1 LNHDA and CDR2 SQIVND (reference sequence). The CDR3 is 13 residues long. Trimming pared 8 bases from V and 2 bases from J, leaving 12 bases between. The DNA for the CDR3 is TGTGCCAGTGGACAGTACAGTAACACTGAAGCTTTCTTT. This sequence encodes CASGQYSNTEAFF. Variable domain in full (rest from reference TRBV19 and TRBJ1-1): DGGITQSPKYLFRKEGQNVTLSCEQNLNHDAMYWYRQDPGQGLRLIYYSQIVNDFQKGDIAEGYSVSREKKESFPLTVTSAQKNPTAFYLCASGQYSNTEAFFGQGTRLTVV.

The sample holds a few counts of this clone. CDR3 DNA sequence: TGTGCCAGCAGTGAAGACACCGTGACAGGCTACGAGCAGTACTTC. It codes for CASSEDTVTGYEQYF. The chain combines TRBV6-1 with TRBJ2-7, with D tentatively TRBD1 (6 bases). V lost 1 base and J lost 3, with 13 bases in between. CDR3 length: 15 residues. Germline V lookup: CDR1 MNHNS, CDR2 SASEGT.

This clone was recorded a few times. This rearrangement joins TRBV7-3 to TRBJ2-2, with a weak D call TRBD2 (5 bases). With 6 bases removed from V and 2 bases from J, the gap between germline ends came to 13 bases. This CDR3 spans 15 amino acids. The germline CDR1 and CDR2 sequences are SGHTA and FQGTGA. CDR3 protein: CASSPVGGNTGELFF. The CDR3 coding sequence is TGTGCCAGCAGTCCCGTTGGAGGCAACACCGGGGAGCTGTTTTTT.

This sequence joins TRBV6-5 and TRBJ2-1, with 8 positions matching TRBD2. Looked up from germline, CDR1 is MNHEY and CDR2 is SVGAGI. The CDR3 extends over 15 amino acids. Germline trimming cut 4 bases from V and 7 bases from J; bases unmatched to any gene: 9. The CDR3 is CASSSSAGVGNEQFF. In DNA form, the CDR3 reads TGTGCCAGCAGTTCGTCAGCGGGAGTGGGGAATGAGCAGTTCTTC.

J is TRBJ2-7 and V is TRBV2, with D possibly matching TRBD2 (6 bases). Looked up from germline, CDR1 is SNHLY and CDR2 is FYNNEI. This CDR3 comprises 16 residues. V shed 3 bases and J shed 3 bases, with 18 bases lying between them. The CDR3 spells CASSEWAGRGNYEQYF. The CDR3 nucleotides read TGTGCCAGCAGTGAGTGGGCGGGGAGAGGGAACTACGAGCAGTACTTC.

The chain recombines TRBV23-1 with TRBJ1-1; the D gene is possibly TRBD1 (6 bases). TRBV23-1 qualifies as an ORF whose function is uncertain. The V and J ends lost 0 bases and 4 bases respectively, with 18 bases between them. The CDR3 sequence is 17 residues long. CDR3 sequence (DNA): TGCGCCAGCAGTCAATCGACCAGGGGCGGGCACGGCACTGAAGCTTTCTTT. Its protein is CASSQSTRGGHGTEAFF.

The CDR3 DNA reads as TGTGCCAGCAGTTTAGCAGGGGCCTTAGAGACCCAGTACTTC. It is translated as CASSLAGALETQYF. This chain connects TRBV28 to TRBJ2-5; possibly TRBD1 for D (6 bases). Germline V CDR1 and CDR2: MDHEN, SYDVKM. Trimming took 2 bases from V and 4 from J, leaving 11 bases between them. The CDR3 is made up of 14 amino acids.

As concerns this clone: Mismatch with germline at one junction end may stem from a read error. The same CDR3 also results from other DNA sequences found in this sample. V usage is TRBV13 and J usage is TRBJ2-7; TRBD2 aligns across 10 bases. CDR3 length: 19 residues. Per the germline V gene, CDR1 is PRHDT and CDR2 is FYEKMQ (reference sequence). The CDR3 loop is CASSPLAGLHKLRTYEQYF. CDR3 nucleotides: TGCGCCAGCAGCCCACTAGCGGGGCTTCATAAACTCAGGACCTACGAGCAGTACTTC.